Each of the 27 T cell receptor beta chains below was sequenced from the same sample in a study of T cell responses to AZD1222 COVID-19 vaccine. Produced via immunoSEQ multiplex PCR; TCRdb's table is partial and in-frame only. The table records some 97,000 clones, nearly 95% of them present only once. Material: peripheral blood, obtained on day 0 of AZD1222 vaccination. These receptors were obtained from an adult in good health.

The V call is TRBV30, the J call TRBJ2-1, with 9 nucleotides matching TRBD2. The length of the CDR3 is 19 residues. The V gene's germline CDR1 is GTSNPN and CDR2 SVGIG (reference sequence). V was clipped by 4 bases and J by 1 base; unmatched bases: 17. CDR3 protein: CAWIVRGREGLLSYNEQFF. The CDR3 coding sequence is TGTGCCTGGATTGTTCGGGGGCGGGAGGGCCTGTTATCCTACAATGAGCAGTTCTTC. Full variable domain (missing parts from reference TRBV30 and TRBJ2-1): SQTIHQWPATLVQPVGSPLSLECTVEGTSNPNLYWYRQAAGRGLQLLFYSVGIGQISSEVPQNLSASRPQDRQFILSSKKLLLSDSGFYLCAWIVRGREGLLSYNEQFFGPGTRLTVL.

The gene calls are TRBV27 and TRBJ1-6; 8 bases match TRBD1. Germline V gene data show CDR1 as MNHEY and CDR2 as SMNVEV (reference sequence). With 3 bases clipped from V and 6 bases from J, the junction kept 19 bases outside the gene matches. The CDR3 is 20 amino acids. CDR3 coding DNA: TGTGCCAGCAGTTTTGAGAGACCTGGAGCGACAGGGGTCTTTAATTCACCCCTCCACTTT. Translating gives CASSFERPGATGVFNSPLHF.

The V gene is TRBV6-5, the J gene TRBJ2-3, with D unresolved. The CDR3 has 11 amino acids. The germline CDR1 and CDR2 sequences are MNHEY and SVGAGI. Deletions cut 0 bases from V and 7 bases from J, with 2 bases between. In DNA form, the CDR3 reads TGTGCCAGCAGTTACTCCAATACGCAGTATTTT. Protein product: CASSYSNTQYF.

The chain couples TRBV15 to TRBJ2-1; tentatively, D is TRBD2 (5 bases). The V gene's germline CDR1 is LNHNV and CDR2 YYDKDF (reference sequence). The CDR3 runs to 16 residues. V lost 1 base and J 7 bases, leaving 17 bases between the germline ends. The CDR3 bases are TGTGCCACCAGCAGAGCCTTTGGCGGCGACTATAATGAGCAGTTCTTC. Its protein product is CATSRAFGGDYNEQFF.

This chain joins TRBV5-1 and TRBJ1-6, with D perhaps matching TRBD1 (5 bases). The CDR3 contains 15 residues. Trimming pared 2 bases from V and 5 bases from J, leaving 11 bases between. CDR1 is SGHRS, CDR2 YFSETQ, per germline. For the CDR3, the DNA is TGCGCCAGCAGCTTTGACAGACCAGATAATTCACCCCTCCACTTT. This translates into CASSFDRPDNSPLHF.

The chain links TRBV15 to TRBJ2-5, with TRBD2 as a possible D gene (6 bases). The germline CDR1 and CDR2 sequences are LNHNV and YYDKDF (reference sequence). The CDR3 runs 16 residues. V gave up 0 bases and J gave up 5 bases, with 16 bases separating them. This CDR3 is CATSRELGGRRETQYF. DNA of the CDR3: TGTGCCACCAGCAGAGAACTGGGGGGAAGGCGGGAGACCCAGTACTTC.

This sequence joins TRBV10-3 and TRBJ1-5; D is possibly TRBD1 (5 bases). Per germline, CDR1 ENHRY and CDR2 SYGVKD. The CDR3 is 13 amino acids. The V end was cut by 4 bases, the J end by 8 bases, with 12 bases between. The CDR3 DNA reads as TGTGCCATCAGTGGGGAGACAGAGAAGCCCCAGCATTTT. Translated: CAISGETEKPQHF.

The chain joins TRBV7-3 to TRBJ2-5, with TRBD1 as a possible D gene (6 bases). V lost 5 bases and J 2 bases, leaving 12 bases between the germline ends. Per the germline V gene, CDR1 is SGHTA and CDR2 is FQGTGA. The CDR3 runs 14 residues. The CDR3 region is CASSLGQSQETQYF. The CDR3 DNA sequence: TGTGCCAGCAGCCTCGGACAGTCACAAGAGACCCAGTACTTC.

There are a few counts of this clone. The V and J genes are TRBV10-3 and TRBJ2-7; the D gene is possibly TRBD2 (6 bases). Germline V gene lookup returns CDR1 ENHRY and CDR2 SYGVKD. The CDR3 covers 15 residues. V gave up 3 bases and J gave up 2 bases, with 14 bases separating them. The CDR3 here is CAISERGTGTYEQYF. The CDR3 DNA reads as TGTGCCATCAGTGAAAGAGGGACTGGAACCTACGAGCAGTACTTC.

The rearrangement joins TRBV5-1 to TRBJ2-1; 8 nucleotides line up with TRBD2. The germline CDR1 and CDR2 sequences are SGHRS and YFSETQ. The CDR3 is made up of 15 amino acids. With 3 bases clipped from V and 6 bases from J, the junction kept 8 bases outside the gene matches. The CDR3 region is CASSSVAGGSNEQFF. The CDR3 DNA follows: TGCGCCAGCAGCTCCGTGGCGGGAGGTAGCAATGAGCAGTTCTTC.

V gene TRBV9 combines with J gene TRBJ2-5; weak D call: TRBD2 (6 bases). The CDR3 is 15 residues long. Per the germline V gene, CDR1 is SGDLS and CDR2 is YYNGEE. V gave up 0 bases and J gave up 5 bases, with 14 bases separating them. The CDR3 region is CASSVVAEDVETQYF. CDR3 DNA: TGTGCCAGCAGCGTAGTAGCGGAAGATGTCGAGACCCAGTACTTC.

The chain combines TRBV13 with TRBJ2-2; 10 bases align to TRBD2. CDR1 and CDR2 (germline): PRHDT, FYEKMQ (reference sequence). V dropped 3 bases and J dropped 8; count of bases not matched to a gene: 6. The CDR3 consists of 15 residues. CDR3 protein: CASSFPGLAMGELFF. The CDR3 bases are TGTGCCAGCAGCTTCCCGGGACTAGCGATGGGGGAGCTGTTTTTT.

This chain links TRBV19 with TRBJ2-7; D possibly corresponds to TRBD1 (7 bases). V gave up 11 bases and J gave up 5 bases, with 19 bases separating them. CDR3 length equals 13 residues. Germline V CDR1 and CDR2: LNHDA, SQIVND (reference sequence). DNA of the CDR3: TGTGCCTCAGGGGGAGGAGGGGTCAACGAGCAGTACTTC. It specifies CASGGGGVNEQYF.

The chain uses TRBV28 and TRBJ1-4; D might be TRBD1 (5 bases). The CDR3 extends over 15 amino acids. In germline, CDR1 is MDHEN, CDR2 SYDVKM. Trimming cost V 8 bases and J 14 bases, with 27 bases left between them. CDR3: CASPPLSRVGRDLFF. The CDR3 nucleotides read TGTGCCAGCCCCCCACTATCGAGGGTAGGACGGGACCTGTTTTTT.

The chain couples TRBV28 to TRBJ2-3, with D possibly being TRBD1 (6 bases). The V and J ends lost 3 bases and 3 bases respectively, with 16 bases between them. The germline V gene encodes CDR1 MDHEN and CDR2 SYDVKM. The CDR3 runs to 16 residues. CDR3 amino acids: CASSLYRVLGTDTQYF. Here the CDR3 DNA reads TGTGCCAGCAGTTTGTACAGGGTTTTGGGGACAGATACGCAGTATTTT.

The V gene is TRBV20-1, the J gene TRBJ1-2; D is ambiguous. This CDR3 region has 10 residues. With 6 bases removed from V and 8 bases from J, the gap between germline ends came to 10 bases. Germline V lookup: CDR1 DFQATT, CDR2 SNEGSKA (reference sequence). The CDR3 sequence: CSATPGGYTF. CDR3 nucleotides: TGCAGTGCCACACCGGGAGGCTACACCTTC.

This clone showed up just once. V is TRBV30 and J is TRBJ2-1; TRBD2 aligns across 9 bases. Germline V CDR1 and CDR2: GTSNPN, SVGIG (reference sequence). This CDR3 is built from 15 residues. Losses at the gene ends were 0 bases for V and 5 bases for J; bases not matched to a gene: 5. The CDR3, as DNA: TGTGCCTGGAGTGTACGCGGGAGGGTCGACAATGAGCAGTTCTTC. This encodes CAWSVRGRVDNEQFF. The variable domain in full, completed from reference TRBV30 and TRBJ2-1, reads SQTIHQWPATLVQPVGSPLSLECTVEGTSNPNLYWYRQAAGRGLQLLFYSVGIGQISSEVPQNLSASRPQDRQFILSSKKLLLSDSGFYLCAWSVRGRVDNEQFFGPGTRLTVL.

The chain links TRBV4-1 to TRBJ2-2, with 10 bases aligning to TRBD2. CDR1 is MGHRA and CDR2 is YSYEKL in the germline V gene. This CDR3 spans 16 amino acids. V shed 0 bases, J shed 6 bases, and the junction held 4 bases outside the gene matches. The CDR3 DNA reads TGCGCCAGCAGCCAAGAATACAGCGGGAGGGCCGGGGAGCTGTTTTTT. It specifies CASSQEYSGRAGELFF.

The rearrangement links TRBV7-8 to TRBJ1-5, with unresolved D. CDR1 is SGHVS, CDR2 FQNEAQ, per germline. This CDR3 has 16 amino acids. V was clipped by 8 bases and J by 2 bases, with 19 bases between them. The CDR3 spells CASSRDYNSGNQPQHF. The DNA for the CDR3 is TGTGCCAGCTCCCGAGACTACAATTCGGGCAATCAGCCCCAGCATTTT. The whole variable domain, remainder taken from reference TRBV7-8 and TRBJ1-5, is GAGVSQSPRYKVAKRGQDVALRCDPISGHVSLFWYQQALGQGPEFLTYFQNEAQLDKSGLPSDRFFAERPEGSVSTLKIQRTQQEDSAVYLCASSRDYNSGNQPQHFGDGTRLSIL.

CDR3 coding DNA: TGTGCCATCAGTGAGAGAGATAGCGGGAGAAGAAACAATGAGCAGTTCTTC. It translates to CAISERDSGRRNNEQFF. V usage is TRBV10-3 and J usage is TRBJ2-1; 9 bases are a match to TRBD2. CDR1 and CDR2 (germline): ENHRY, SYGVKD. The CDR3 covers 17 residues. V was pared by 2 bases and J by 5 bases, with 10 bases of the junction left unmatched.

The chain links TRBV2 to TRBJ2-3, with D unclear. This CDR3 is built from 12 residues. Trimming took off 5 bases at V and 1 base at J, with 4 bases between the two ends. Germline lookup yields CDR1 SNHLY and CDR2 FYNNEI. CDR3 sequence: CASSRGTDTQYF. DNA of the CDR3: TGTGCCAGCAGTAGGGGCACAGATACGCAGTATTTT.

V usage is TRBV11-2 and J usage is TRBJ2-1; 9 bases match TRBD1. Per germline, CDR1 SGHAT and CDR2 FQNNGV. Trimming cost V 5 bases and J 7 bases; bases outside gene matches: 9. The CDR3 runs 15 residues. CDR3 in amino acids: CASSHRDRDQNEQFF. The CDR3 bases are TGTGCCAGCAGCCACCGGGACAGGGATCAGAATGAGCAGTTCTTC. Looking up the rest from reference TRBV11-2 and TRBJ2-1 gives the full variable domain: EAGVAQSPRYKIIEKRQSVAFWCNPISGHATLYWYQQILGQGPKLLIQFQNNGVVDDSQLPKDRFSAERLKGVDSTLKIQPAKLEDSAVYLCASSHRDRDQNEQFFGPGTRLTVL.

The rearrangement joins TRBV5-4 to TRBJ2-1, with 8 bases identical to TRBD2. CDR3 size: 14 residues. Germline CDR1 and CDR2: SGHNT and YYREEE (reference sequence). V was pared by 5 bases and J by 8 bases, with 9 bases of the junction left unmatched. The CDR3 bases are TGTGCCAGCAGTGTCGGGAGGGCCTTGGATGAGCAGTTCTTC. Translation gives CASSVGRALDEQFF. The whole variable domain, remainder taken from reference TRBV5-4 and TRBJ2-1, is ETGVTQSPTHLIKTRGQQVTLRCSSQSGHNTVSWYQQALGQGPQFIFQYYREEENGRGNFPPRFSGLQFPNYSSELNVNALELDDSALYLCASSVGRALDEQFFGPGTRLTVL.

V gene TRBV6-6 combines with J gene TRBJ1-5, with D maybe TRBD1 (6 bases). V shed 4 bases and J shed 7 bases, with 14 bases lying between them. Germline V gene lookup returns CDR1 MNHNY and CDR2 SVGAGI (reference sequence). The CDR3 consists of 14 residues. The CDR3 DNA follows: TGTGCCAGCAGTTTAGGGGGGTCGGGGCAGCCCCAGCATTTT. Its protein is CASSLGGSGQPQHF.

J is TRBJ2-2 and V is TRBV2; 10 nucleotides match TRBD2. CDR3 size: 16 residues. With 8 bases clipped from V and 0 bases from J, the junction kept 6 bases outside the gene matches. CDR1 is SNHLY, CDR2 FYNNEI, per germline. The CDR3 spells CASGGLAIANTGELFF. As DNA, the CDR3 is TGTGCCAGCGGGGGACTAGCGATAGCGAACACCGGGGAGCTGTTTTTT.

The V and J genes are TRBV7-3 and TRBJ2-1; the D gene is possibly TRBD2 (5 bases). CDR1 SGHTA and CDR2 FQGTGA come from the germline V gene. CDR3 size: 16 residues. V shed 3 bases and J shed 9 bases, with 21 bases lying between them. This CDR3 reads CASSFRGMEYSREQFF. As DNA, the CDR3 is TGTGCCAGCAGCTTCCGAGGGATGGAGTATTCGCGTGAGCAGTTCTTC.

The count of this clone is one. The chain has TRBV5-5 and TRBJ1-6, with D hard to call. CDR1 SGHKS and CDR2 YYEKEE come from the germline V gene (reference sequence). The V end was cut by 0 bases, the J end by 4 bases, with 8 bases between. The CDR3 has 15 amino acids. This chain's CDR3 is CASSLAGRYNSPLHF. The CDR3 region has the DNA TGTGCCAGCAGCTTGGCCGGACGGTATAATTCACCCCTCCACTTT.